These 7 T cell receptor beta chains came from one sample sequenced in a study of post-analysis software for immune sequencing data. Findings of the study overall: In patients, a few TRBV segments were more frequent than in controls, with TRBV5-6, TRBV5-1 and TRBV20-1 among them.

Unique molecular identifiers tagged the TCR beta cDNA libraries. Each CDR3 protein is one row after TCRdb ran MiXCR on the PCR reads. Found here are roughly 580,000 distinct CDR3 sequences, 44% of them singletons; the top ten hold under 2%. Their specific antigens are unknown. Material for sequencing was blood. The origin of the receptors is a girl between 5 and 17 years old with multiple sclerosis.

The rearrangement joins TRBV5-6 to TRBJ2-2; 9 bases map to TRBD1. The CDR3 runs to 16 residues. The germline gives CDR1 SGHDT, CDR2 YYEEEE. The V and J ends lost 0 bases and 5 bases, in that order; junction bases with no gene match: 5. As DNA, the CDR3 is TGTGCCAGCAGCTTGGACAGGGGGCAGGGTACCGGGGAGCTGTTTTTT. This translates into CASSLDRGQGTGELFF.

The J gene is TRBJ2-1, the V gene TRBV6-5; 8 bases fit TRBD1. The CDR3 has 16 amino acids. The germline V gene encodes CDR1 MNHEY and CDR2 SVGAGI. With 6 bases clipped from V and 0 bases from J, the junction kept 7 bases outside the gene matches. The CDR3 is CASRRQGISSYNEQFF. The CDR3 DNA reads TGTGCCAGCAGGCGACAGGGGATAAGCTCCTACAATGAGCAGTTCTTC.

The chain is built from TRBV20-1 and TRBJ2-3; 10 nucleotides match TRBD2. The CDR3 sequence is 16 residues long. Trimming took 2 bases from V and 1 from J; bases not matched to a gene: 6. Germline V gene sequence: CDR1 DFQATT, CDR2 SNEGSKA (reference sequence). The CDR3 nucleotides are TGCAGTGCTAGAACCCCCGGGACTAGCGGCACAGATACGCAGTATTTT. Residues: CSARTPGTSGTDTQYF.

This clonotype appeared a few times. V gene TRBV12-3 or TRBV12-4 combines with J gene TRBJ2-3; maybe TRBD1 (5 bases). V dropped 0 bases and J dropped 3 bases, with 10 bases sitting between them. This CDR3 spans 15 amino acids. The DNA of the CDR3 is TGTGCCAGCAGTTTAGCAGGGGTGGGGACAGATACGCAGTATTTT. Translating it yields CASSLAGVGTDTQYF.

This clonotype appeared once. This chain uses TRBV9 with TRBJ2-1; TRBD2 is a possible D gene (6 bases). Germline CDR1 reads SGDLS; CDR2 reads YYNGEE. The V end lost 0 bases, the J end lost 7 bases, and 17 bases lay between the germline ends. The CDR3 is 16 residues long. This CDR3 reads CASSVGRVAVMNEQFF. The CDR3 region has the DNA TGTGCCAGCAGCGTAGGGAGGGTAGCGGTGATGAATGAGCAGTTCTTC.

The chain is built from TRBV5-1 and TRBJ2-7, with 11 bases fitting TRBD2. Trimming removed 1 base from V and 6 bases from J; junction bases left unmatched: 9. Germline CDR1 reads SGHRS; CDR2 reads YFSETQ. This CDR3 contains 16 residues. The DNA of the CDR3 is TGCGCCAGCAGCTTGATGGCCCCGGGACTAGCGGTCGAGCAGTACTTC. Its protein product is CASSLMAPGLAVEQYF.

This clonotype has only a few counts. The V call is TRBV20-1, the J call TRBJ2-7; no definite D call. The CDR3 is made up of 15 amino acids. Trimming pared 0 bases from V and 3 bases from J, leaving 15 bases between. Germline V gene lookup returns CDR1 DFQATT and CDR2 SNEGSKA (reference sequence). Here the CDR3 reads CSARESRTPFYEQYF. CDR3 sequence (DNA): TGCAGTGCTAGAGAATCTAGGACCCCCTTCTACGAGCAGTACTTC.